These 15 T cell receptor beta chains originate from one sample sequenced in a study of cytomegalovirus exposure and HLA in healthy donors. The primer mix had 60 Vbeta and 13 Jbeta primers. Profiled with immunoSEQ multiplex PCR; TCRdb holds only in-frame clones, not every one. The sample spans about 99,000 clones; the ten largest clones claim 3.5%. The sample consisted of PBMCs. The receptors stem from a man aged 35-49 years in good health and CMV-seronegative.

The gene calls are TRBV28 and TRBJ2-3, with D uncertain. The germline V and J ends were trimmed by 7 bases and 3 bases, with 5 bases remaining between them. The CDR3 spans 11 residues. Germline CDR1 MDHEN, CDR2 SYDVKM. CDR3 DNA: TGTGCCAGCACTGTTACAGATACGCAGTATTTT. Amino acid sequence: CASTVTDTQYF.

The chain employs TRBV9 and TRBJ2-1; the match to TRBD2 covers 7 bases. With 8 bases clipped from V and 6 bases from J, the junction kept 5 bases outside the gene matches. Germline CDR1 and CDR2: SGDLS and YYNGEE. This CDR3 region has 12 residues. DNA of the CDR3: TGTGCCAGTCCTGGGGGGGGCAATGAGCAGTTCTTC. Amino acid sequence: CASPGGGNEQFF. The variable domain in full, completed from reference TRBV9 and TRBJ2-1, reads DSGVTQTPKHLITATGQRVTLRCSPRSGDLSVYWYQQSLDQGLQFLIQYYNGEERAKGNILERFSAQQFPDLHSELNLSSLELGDSALYFCASPGGGNEQFFGPGTRLTVL.

The gene calls are TRBV4-1 and TRBJ2-3, with 8 bases aligning to TRBD2. CDR3 size: 16 residues. The germline gives CDR1 MGHRA, CDR2 YSYEKL. V lost 0 bases to trimming and J lost 5 bases; unmatched junction nucleotides: 7. CDR3 coding DNA: TGCGCCAGCAGCCAAGAGTCTAGCGGGCGTTTAGATACGCAGTATTTT. It codes for CASSQESSGRLDTQYF.

V usage is TRBV5-5 and J usage is TRBJ2-7; D gene unclear. The V end was cut by 5 bases, the J end by 6 bases, with 18 bases between. The CDR3 spans 14 residues. Germline V gene data show CDR1 as SGHKS and CDR2 as YYEKEE (reference sequence). The CDR3 protein is CASRSHKAEREQYF. CDR3 coding DNA: TGTGCCAGCAGATCGCACAAGGCCGAGCGCGAGCAGTACTTC.

This rearrangement joins TRBV7-8 to TRBJ1-4, with 7 bases aligning to TRBD1. The V segment lost 2 bases and the J segment 14 bases; nucleotides outside the gene matches: 5. Germline loops: CDR1 SGHVS, CDR2 FQNEAQ. CDR3 length: 12 amino acids. CDR3 protein: CASSLTGETLFF. CDR3 coding DNA: TGTGCCAGCAGCTTAACAGGGGAGACTCTGTTTTTT.

The chain carries TRBV27 and TRBJ2-3; TRBD1 is a possible D gene (5 bases). The CDR3 length is 15 residues. The germline gives CDR1 MNHEY, CDR2 SMNVEV (reference sequence). With 4 bases removed from V and 4 bases from J, the gap between germline ends came to 15 bases. CDR3 nucleotides: TGTGCCAGCAGTTCCGAGCTAGGGGTCCCAGATACGCAGTATTTT. Its translation: CASSSELGVPDTQYF.

CDR3 DNA sequence: TGTGCCAGCAGCTTAGGGGGCGGCCCTGTGCAGTTCTTC. As protein: CASSLGGGPVQFF. The J gene is TRBJ2-1, the V gene TRBV7-8; D perhaps matches TRBD1 (5 bases). Germline V gene sequence: CDR1 SGHVS, CDR2 FQNEAQ. The CDR3 spans 13 residues. V was clipped by 1 base and J by 12 bases, with 13 bases between them.

The V call is TRBV30, the J call TRBJ1-1; D ambiguous. Trimming took off 4 bases at V and 5 bases at J, with 20 bases between the two ends. The CDR3 consists of 15 residues. The germline V gene encodes CDR1 GTSNPN and CDR2 SVGIG (reference sequence). The CDR3 protein is CAWIQKKAGTTEAFF. In DNA, the CDR3 is TGTGCCTGGATCCAGAAGAAGGCGGGAACGACTGAAGCTTTCTTT.

V is TRBV29-1 and J is TRBJ2-1; perhaps TRBD1 as D (6 bases). This CDR3 has 12 amino acids. V lost 6 bases, J lost 2 bases, and 8 bases lay in between. Germline lookup yields CDR1 SQVTM and CDR2 ANQGSEA. CDR3 sequence: CSVRTAYNEQFF. Here the CDR3 DNA reads TGCAGCGTCCGGACAGCCTACAATGAGCAGTTCTTC.

The chain combines TRBV5-6 with TRBJ1-1; D unclear. Trimming shortened V by 0 bases and J by 3 bases, and 12 bases separated the two germline ends. Germline V gene lookup returns CDR1 SGHDT and CDR2 YYEEEE. The CDR3 length is 15 residues. The CDR3, as DNA: TGTGCCAGCAGCTTGGTGGGTCAGCGCGACACTGAAGCTTTCTTT. It encodes CASSLVGQRDTEAFF.

The chain carries TRBV28 and TRBJ1-4, with 7 bases that match TRBD1. V lost 4 bases to trimming and J lost 8 bases; unmatched junction nucleotides: 13. Per germline, CDR1 MDHEN and CDR2 SYDVKM. The CDR3 loop spans 16 amino acids. DNA for the CDR3: TGTGCCAGCAGTTCCCCGGAGGGGGCGGGGGGGGAAAAACTGTTTTTT. Amino acids: CASSSPEGAGGEKLFF.

The rearrangement links TRBV6-1 to TRBJ2-3; 10 bases agree with TRBD2. The junction had 7 bases not matched to a gene; V was cut back by 4 bases and J by 6 bases. Germline-derived CDR1 and CDR2 are MNHNS and SASEGT. The CDR3 runs 15 residues. This chain's CDR3 is CASSVPAGGLDTQYF. In DNA, the CDR3 is TGTGCCAGCAGTGTCCCAGCGGGGGGGCTTGATACGCAGTATTTT.

This chain joins TRBV7-2 and TRBJ2-5; TRBD2 matches at 14 bases. The V gene's germline CDR1 is SGHTA and CDR2 FQGNSA. Trimming cost V 3 bases and J 2 bases; bases outside gene matches: 8. The length of the CDR3 is 18 residues. The CDR3 DNA reads as TGTGCCAGCAGCTTTACGACTAGCGGGGGGGCCGGGCAAGAGACCCAGTACTTC. Protein product: CASSFTTSGGAGQETQYF.

The chain is built from TRBV6-4 and TRBJ2-1, with a weak D call TRBD2 (7 bases). Per germline, CDR1 MRHNA and CDR2 SNTAGT. The CDR3 sequence is 15 residues long. V was trimmed by 4 bases and J by 6 bases, leaving 16 bases between them. This CDR3 is CASSANGGAVNEQFF. In DNA form, the CDR3 reads TGTGCCAGCAGTGCAAATGGGGGGGCCGTCAATGAGCAGTTCTTC.

J is TRBJ2-7 and V is TRBV27; D gene uncertain. This CDR3 is built from 11 residues. Per the germline V gene, CDR1 is MNHEY and CDR2 is SMNVEV (reference sequence). V was cut by 3 bases and J by 5 bases, with 5 bases left in between. CDR3 in amino acids: CASSFRNEQYF. The CDR3 region has the DNA TGTGCCAGCAGTTTCCGTAACGAGCAGTACTTC.